A selection of T cell receptor beta chains follows, all from one sample in a study of blood T cell repertoires in COVID-19. Libraries were prepared by immunoSEQ multiplex PCR; TCRdb keeps only in-frame clonotypes and omits some of them. This table has about 440,000 clones, approximately 88% appearing once. The specimen sequenced was peripheral blood. These receptors were obtained from a woman aged 45 to 65 with COVID-19, enrolled during active disease. CDR3s include the opening cysteine and the closing phenylalanine or tryptophan. A D gene is named only where the DNA matches it firmly. Where a row states a size, it is once, few, many or the class of an expanded clone; other rows omit it.

d_gene: TRBD2
len: 14
v_gene: TRBV29-1
j_gene: TRBJ2-3
abundance: -
CDR3nt: TGCAGCGTTGAGTCTAGCGGGTACACAGATACGCAGTATTTT
CDR3aa: CSVESSGYTDTQYF

d_gene: -
len: 14
v_gene: TRBV7-7
j_gene: TRBJ2-5
abundance: -
CDR3nt: TGTGCCAGCAGCTTAGGTCAGGGCAGCGAGACCCAGTACTTC
CDR3aa: CASSLGQGSETQYF

d_gene: TRBD2
len: 15
v_gene: TRBV19
j_gene: TRBJ2-1
abundance: -
CDR3nt: TGTGCCAGTAGCCGCTTAGCGGGGGGGCCGAATGAGCAGTTCTTC
CDR3aa: CASSRLAGGPNEQFF

d_gene: TRBD1
len: 14
v_gene: TRBV9
j_gene: TRBJ1-6
abundance: few
CDR3nt: TGTGCCAGCAGCGCGACAGGGGTGAGTTCACCCCTCCACTTT
CDR3aa: CASSATGVSSPLHF

d_gene: TRBD1
len: 14
v_gene: TRBV10-1
j_gene: TRBJ2-3
abundance: -
CDR3nt: TGCGCCAGCAGCTCGGACAGGGAGAGAGATACGCAGTATTTT
CDR3aa: CASSSDRERDTQYF

d_gene: TRBD2
len: 13
v_gene: TRBV11-2
j_gene: TRBJ2-7
abundance: -
CDR3nt: TGTGCCAGCAGCTTAGATTCGGGGGGCGAGCAGTACTTC
CDR3aa: CASSLDSGGEQYF

d_gene: -
len: 13
v_gene: TRBV30
j_gene: TRBJ1-5
abundance: -
CDR3nt: TGTGCCTGGAGATCAGGAAACAATCAGCCCCAGCATTTT
CDR3aa: CAWRSGNNQPQHF

d_gene: -
len: 14
v_gene: TRBV6-5
j_gene: TRBJ1-1
abundance: -
CDR3nt: TGTGCCAGCAGTCAGAGGGGGACGGTGGCTGAAGCTTTCTTT
CDR3aa: CASSQRGTVAEAFF

d_gene: -
len: 15
v_gene: TRBV4-2
j_gene: TRBJ2-3
abundance: -
CDR3nt: TGTGCCAGCAGCCCGCGGGACAGAAACACAGATACGCAGTATTTT
CDR3aa: CASSPRDRNTDTQYF

d_gene: TRBD1
len: 14
v_gene: TRBV30
j_gene: TRBJ2-7
abundance: -
CDR3nt: TGTGCCGGCAACCATCGGACAGGGAAAAGCGAGCAGTACTTC
CDR3aa: CAGNHRTGKSEQYF

d_gene: TRBD1
len: 15
v_gene: TRBV18
j_gene: TRBJ2-1
abundance: -
CDR3nt: TGTGCCAGCTCACCGACGGGACAGGGATACAATGAGCAGTTCTTC
CDR3aa: CASSPTGQGYNEQFF

d_gene: TRBD1
len: 15
v_gene: TRBV10-2
j_gene: TRBJ1-3
abundance: few
CDR3nt: TGCGCCAGCCGCGAACAGGGGGCCTACGGAAACACCATATATTTT
CDR3aa: CASREQGAYGNTIYF

d_gene: -
len: 15
v_gene: TRBV19
j_gene: TRBJ1-3
abundance: -
CDR3nt: TGTGCCAGTAGTATATGGGACACAGCTGGAAACACCATATATTTT
CDR3aa: CASSIWDTAGNTIYF

d_gene: TRBD1
len: 17
v_gene: TRBV7-9
j_gene: TRBJ2-1
abundance: -
CDR3nt: TGTGCCAGCAGCTTAGTGACTGGGACAGATAGTACCAATGAGCAGTTCTTC
CDR3aa: CASSLVTGTDSTNEQFF

d_gene: -
len: 12
v_gene: TRBV30
j_gene: TRBJ2-3
abundance: -
CDR3nt: TGTGCCTGGAGTAAGGGGGTGAATACGCAGTATTTT
CDR3aa: CAWSKGVNTQYF

d_gene: -
len: 13
v_gene: TRBV6-1
j_gene: TRBJ1-2
abundance: -
CDR3nt: TGTGCCAGCAGTGAAGCATCAAGGGGCGGCTACACCTTC
CDR3aa: CASSEASRGGYTF

d_gene: -
len: 11
v_gene: TRBV28
j_gene: TRBJ2-7
abundance: -
CDR3nt: TGTGCCAGCAGGGGGGGCTACGAGCAGTACTTC
CDR3aa: CASRGGYEQYF

d_gene: -
len: 15
v_gene: TRBV6-5
j_gene: TRBJ2-1
abundance: -
CDR3nt: TGTGCCAGCAGCCCGACTGAATACTCCTACAATGAGCAGTTCTTC
CDR3aa: CASSPTEYSYNEQFF

d_gene: -
len: 13
v_gene: TRBV29-1
j_gene: TRBJ2-1
abundance: -
CDR3nt: TGCAGCGTTGGGAACAGGGATAGGAGAGAGCAGTTCTTC
CDR3aa: CSVGNRDRREQFF

d_gene: -
len: 13
v_gene: TRBV10-1
j_gene: TRBJ2-1
abundance: -
CDR3nt: TGCGCCAGCAGTGAGCATCCGGTTAATGAGCAGTTCTTC
CDR3aa: CASSEHPVNEQFF

d_gene: -
len: 13
v_gene: TRBV2
j_gene: TRBJ2-7
abundance: -
CDR3nt: TGTGCCAGCAGTGAAGCGCAGGAGGCCGAGCAGTACTTC
CDR3aa: CASSEAQEAEQYF

d_gene: -
len: 14
v_gene: TRBV19
j_gene: TRBJ2-2
abundance: -
CDR3nt: TGTGCCAGTAGTATGACTTCGAACACCGGGGAGCTGTTTTTT
CDR3aa: CASSMTSNTGELFF

d_gene: -
len: 15
v_gene: TRBV7-9
j_gene: TRBJ2-1
abundance: -
CDR3nt: TGTGCCAGCTCGCAAGAGGGAAGCTCCTACAATGAGCAGTTCTTC
CDR3aa: CASSQEGSSYNEQFF

d_gene: TRBD2
len: 17
v_gene: TRBV4-1
j_gene: TRBJ2-3
abundance: -
CDR3nt: TGCGCCAGCAGCCAAGACTCCAGCGGGGGGCCAACAGATACGCAGTATTTT
CDR3aa: CASSQDSSGGPTDTQYF